These T cell receptor beta chains were read from a single sample in a study of T cell responses to AZD1222 COVID-19 vaccine. Clones were sequenced by immunoSEQ multiplex PCR, and TCRdb holds only the in-frame ones, with some missing. The sample has tens of thousands of clones, approximately 80% seen once. Source: peripheral blood, taken on day 0 of AZD1222 vaccination. The source is an adult in good health. Both conserved end residues are part of each CDR3. D genes are given only for firm matches. Rows give clone size only sometimes, using once, few, many, or a class for an expanded clone.

NA	TRBV7-2	NA	TRBJ1-4	CASSLVPGTSEKLFF	TGTGCCAGCAGCTTAGTTCCAGGGACCAGTGAAAAACTGTTTTTT
TRBD1	TRBV7-2	NA	TRBJ1-2	CASSLDRGTYGYTF	TGTGCCAGCAGCTTAGACAGGGGGACCTATGGCTACACCTTC
TRBD1	TRBV7-9	NA	TRBJ1-6	CASSSETGGYSPLHF	TGTGCCAGCAGCTCCGAGACAGGGGGCTATTCACCCCTCCACTTT
TRBD1	TRBV11-1	NA	TRBJ1-3	CASRPTGASGNTIYF	TGTGCCAGCAGACCGACAGGGGCCTCTGGAAACACCATATATTTT
NA	TRBV6-5	NA	TRBJ1-3	CASSRPGAGNTIYF	TGTGCCAGCAGCCGACCCGGAGCCGGAAACACCATATATTTT
TRBD1	TRBV9	NA	TRBJ2-7	CASSVGGTVSYEQYF	TGTGCCAGCAGCGTAGGAGGGACAGTCTCCTACGAGCAGTACTTC
NA	TRBV7-5	NA	TRBJ1-2	CARTTFRGISNYGYTF	TGTGCCAGAACGACATTCCGGGGGATATCTAACTATGGCTACACCTTC
NA	TRBV9	NA	TRBJ1-3	CASSPSPSRPGNTIYF	TGTGCCAGCAGCCCGTCTCCGAGTCGTCCGGGAAACACCATATATTTT
TRBD1	TRBV5-5	NA	TRBJ1-5	CASSGNDRGHQPQHF	TGTGCCAGCAGCGGAAATGACAGGGGTCATCAGCCCCAGCATTTT
TRBD2	TRBV30	NA	TRBJ2-3	CAWMSPSGGTDTQYF	TGTGCCTGGATGTCCCCTAGCGGGGGCACAGATACGCAGTATTTT
NA	TRBV18	NA	TRBJ2-5	CASSPRRTNQETQYF	TGTGCCAGCTCACCAAGGAGGACAAACCAAGAGACCCAGTACTTC
TRBD2	TRBV4-1	NA	TRBJ2-2	CASSQRTSENTGELFF	TGCGCCAGCAGCCAACGGACTAGCGAGAACACCGGGGAGCTGTTTTTT
NA	TRBV5-1	NA	TRBJ2-1	CASSPRLLRDSWGNEQFF	TGCGCCAGCAGCCCGCGACTTCTTCGGGACTCCTGGGGGAATGAGCAGTTCTTC
TRBD1	TRBV7-9	few	TRBJ2-2	CASGDRAGTGELFF	TGTGCCAGCGGGGACAGGGCCGGGACCGGGGAGCTGTTTTTT